Described below is a single TCR beta chain sequence and its context. The V segment lost 0 bases and the J segment 3 bases; nucleotides outside the gene matches: 10. Germline CDR1 is LNHNV and CDR2 is YYDKDF (reference sequence). This CDR3 has 18 amino acids. The sample comes from a study of blood T cell repertoires in COVID-19. Study details: Sites across the United States, Italy and Spain contributed samples from acute and convalescent COVID-19.

As processed by the authors: Counts of nucleated cells, estimated from reference gene primer amplification, were obtained. Libraries were prepared by immunoSEQ multiplex PCR; TCRdb keeps only in-frame clonotypes and omits some of them. For V, J and clone size, that table is used; D and trimming come from the DNA. Of around 150,000 clones listed, 88% are singletons. The chain carries TRBV15 and TRBJ2-3, with 9 bases identical to TRBD1. The sequence was obtained from a man over 45 with active or convalescent COVID-19. Sequenced input: peripheral blood. CDR3 loop: CATSRDSSLGQGTDTQYF. CDR3 DNA: TGTGCCACCAGCAGAGACAGTAGTTTGGGACAGGGTACAGATACGCAGTATTTT.